A selection of T cell receptor beta chains follows, all from one sample in a study of blood T cell repertoires in COVID-19. TCRdb keeps only in-frame clones here, not all; method: immunoSEQ multiplex PCR. The table records some 56,000 clones, about 73% of them present only once. The source material was peripheral blood. These receptors were taken from a woman between 50 and 59 years old with active or convalescent COVID-19. Each CDR3 is given with its conserved first and last residue. A D gene is named only where the DNA matches it firmly. Clone sizes are given selectively: once, few, many, or a class where the clone is expanded.

v_gene: TRBV5-1; d_gene: TRBD2; j_gene: TRBJ2-2; abundance: few; CDR3aa: CASSSGLAGGRNTGELFF; CDR3nt: TGCGCCAGCAGCTCCGGACTAGCGGGAGGGCGGAACACCGGGGAGCTGTTTTTT
v_gene: TRBV2; d_gene: -; j_gene: TRBJ1-4; abundance: -; CDR3aa: CASSDGVAAASF; CDR3nt: TGTGCCAGCAGTGACGGGGTGGCAGCCGCTTCTTTT
v_gene: TRBV5-1; d_gene: -; j_gene: TRBJ1-2; abundance: medium-sized; CDR3aa: CASSLFRGDEGYTF; CDR3nt: TGCGCCAGCAGCTTGTTTCGGGGAGATGAGGGCTACACCTTC
v_gene: TRBV7-6; d_gene: -; j_gene: TRBJ2-3; abundance: -; CDR3aa: CASSLDGAPSTDTQYF; CDR3nt: TGTGCCAGCAGCTTAGATGGGGCCCCGAGCACAGATACGCAGTATTTT
v_gene: TRBV11-2; d_gene: -; j_gene: TRBJ2-7; abundance: -; CDR3aa: CASSLTSGTASYEQYF; CDR3nt: TGTGCCAGCAGCTTAACGTCCGGGACTGCTTCCTACGAGCAGTACTTC
v_gene: TRBV9; d_gene: -; j_gene: TRBJ2-1; abundance: few; CDR3aa: CASSSTGYNEQFF; CDR3nt: TGTGCCAGCAGTTCTACAGGGTACAATGAGCAGTTCTTC
v_gene: TRBV11-2; d_gene: TRBD1; j_gene: TRBJ1-1; abundance: -; CDR3aa: CASSTFQGAPNTEAFF; CDR3nt: TGTGCCAGCAGCACTTTCCAGGGGGCCCCAAACACTGAAGCTTTCTTT
v_gene: TRBV6-5; d_gene: TRBD1; j_gene: TRBJ1-3; abundance: -; CDR3aa: CASSSDRSGGNTIYF; CDR3nt: TGTGCCAGCAGTTCGGACAGGAGTGGAGGAAACACCATATATTTT
v_gene: TRBV3-1/TRBV3-2; d_gene: -; j_gene: TRBJ2-3; abundance: -; CDR3aa: CASSQVNRRSTDTQYF; CDR3nt: TGTGCCAGCAGCCAAGTGAACAGGAGAAGCACAGATACGCAGTATTTT
v_gene: TRBV13; d_gene: -; j_gene: TRBJ2-5; abundance: -; CDR3aa: CASSTNRNRETQYF; CDR3nt: TGTGCCAGCAGCACAAACAGGAATCGAGAGACCCAGTACTTC
v_gene: TRBV7-2; d_gene: TRBD2; j_gene: TRBJ2-5; abundance: -; CDR3aa: CASSPGTRGETQYF; CDR3nt: TGTGCCAGCAGCCCAGGGACTAGAGGGGAGACCCAGTACTTC
v_gene: TRBV5-1; d_gene: -; j_gene: TRBJ2-3; abundance: -; CDR3aa: CASRAGQKFYTQYF; CDR3nt: TGCGCCAGCAGGGCCGGACAGAAGTTCTATACGCAGTATTTT
v_gene: TRBV12-3/TRBV12-4; d_gene: -; j_gene: TRBJ1-5; abundance: -; CDR3aa: CASSPDSHQPQHF; CDR3nt: TGTGCCAGCAGCCCGGACTCGCATCAGCCCCAGCATTTT
v_gene: TRBV10-3; d_gene: TRBD1; j_gene: TRBJ2-2; abundance: -; CDR3aa: CAIRRTGGRSGELFF; CDR3nt: TGTGCCATCAGGCGGACAGGGGGGAGGTCCGGGGAGCTGTTTTTT
v_gene: TRBV5-4; d_gene: TRBD1; j_gene: TRBJ2-1; abundance: once; CDR3aa: CASSLGQGNNEQFF; CDR3nt: TGTGCCAGCAGCTTGGGACAGGGAAACAATGAGCAGTTCTTC